The rows below give T cell receptor beta chains drawn from one sample of a study of long-term antiretroviral therapy in people with HIV. The assay was immunoSEQ multiplex PCR, and TCRdb's table has in-frame clones only and misses some. The sample holds 30,000 to 40,000 clones, about 94% seen once. This sample comprised unsorted PBMCs, obtained 5.1 years after starting antiretroviral therapy. These receptor sequences come from a woman aged 50 to 60 with HIV. CDR3s include the opening cysteine and the closing phenylalanine or tryptophan. Fields, in order: D gene, J gene, V gene, clone size, CDR3 DNA, CDR3 protein. The D gene is left open where the match is weak. Clone size appears in some rows only: once, few, many, or a class for an expanded clone.

D gene: TRBD2
J gene: TRBJ2-5
V gene: TRBV2
clone size: -
CDR3 DNA: TGTGCCAGCGGAGCTAGCGGGTACCAAGAGACCCAGTACTTC
CDR3 protein: CASGASGYQETQYF

D gene: -
J gene: TRBJ2-2
V gene: TRBV30
clone size: -
CDR3 DNA: TGTGCCTGGAGTGTACGGCCTTTAACCGGGGAGCTGTTTTTT
CDR3 protein: CAWSVRPLTGELFF

D gene: -
J gene: TRBJ1-5
V gene: TRBV4-1
clone size: -
CDR3 DNA: TGCGCCAGCAGTTACGCGGTGGTCGACGGTATCGGCCAGCCCCAGCATTTT
CDR3 protein: CASSYAVVDGIGQPQHF

D gene: -
J gene: TRBJ2-1
V gene: TRBV6-5
clone size: -
CDR3 DNA: TGTGCCAGCATCGGGGCCTACAATGAGCAGTTCTTC
CDR3 protein: CASIGAYNEQFF

D gene: -
J gene: TRBJ2-1
V gene: TRBV6-4
clone size: once
CDR3 DNA: TGTGCCAGCAGTGAATCTACAGGGAGCTCCTACAATGAGCAGTTCTTC
CDR3 protein: CASSESTGSSYNEQFF

D gene: TRBD2
J gene: TRBJ2-1
V gene: TRBV6-6
clone size: -
CDR3 DNA: TGTGCCAGCACCCCAAGGGAGGGCGGTGAGCAGTTCTTC
CDR3 protein: CASTPREGGEQFF

D gene: -
J gene: TRBJ1-2
V gene: TRBV4-2
clone size: -
CDR3 DNA: TGTGCCAGCAGCCAAGGTGGAGCTAACTATGGCTACACCTTC
CDR3 protein: CASSQGGANYGYTF

D gene: TRBD2
J gene: TRBJ2-2
V gene: TRBV9
clone size: -
CDR3 DNA: TGTGCCAGCAACGGCGGACTAGCGGGGGGCCGGGGCGGGGAGCTGTTTTTT
CDR3 protein: CASNGGLAGGRGGELFF

D gene: -
J gene: TRBJ1-6
V gene: TRBV6-5
clone size: -
CDR3 DNA: TGTGCCAGCAGTTACGGACGGATCACTAATTCACCCCTCCACTTT
CDR3 protein: CASSYGRITNSPLHF

D gene: -
J gene: TRBJ1-6
V gene: TRBV2
clone size: -
CDR3 DNA: TGTGCCAGCAGTATACAGGGTTTTTCACCCCTCCACTTT
CDR3 protein: CASSIQGFSPLHF

D gene: -
J gene: TRBJ2-1
V gene: TRBV5-8
clone size: once
CDR3 DNA: TGTGCCAGCAGCTTCGGTGATGAGCAGTTCTTC
CDR3 protein: CASSFGDEQFF

D gene: -
J gene: TRBJ2-7
V gene: TRBV11-2
clone size: few
CDR3 DNA: TGTGCCAGCAGCTCGGGGTCTAGCCGCGAGCAGTACTTC
CDR3 protein: CASSSGSSREQYF

D gene: TRBD1
J gene: TRBJ2-7
V gene: TRBV5-4
clone size: -
CDR3 DNA: TGTGCCAGCAGGGGGGGACAGGGGCCTTACGAGCAGTACTTC
CDR3 protein: CASRGGQGPYEQYF

D gene: -
J gene: TRBJ1-1
V gene: TRBV7-9
clone size: few
CDR3 DNA: TGTGCCAGCAGCTTGATGAACACTGAAGCTTTCTTT
CDR3 protein: CASSLMNTEAFF

D gene: -
J gene: TRBJ1-6
V gene: TRBV6-1
clone size: -
CDR3 DNA: TGTGCCAGCAGTGATGTGGGATTTAATTCACCCCTCCACTTT
CDR3 protein: CASSDVGFNSPLHF

D gene: TRBD1
J gene: TRBJ1-6
V gene: TRBV2
clone size: -
CDR3 DNA: TGTGCCAGCAGCCGACAGGGACAGGCGGGCTATAATTCACCCCTCCACTTT
CDR3 protein: CASSRQGQAGYNSPLHF

D gene: -
J gene: TRBJ1-1
V gene: TRBV5-6
clone size: once
CDR3 DNA: TGTGCCAGCAGCCCCAGCCTTAGACAGCCGGACACTGAAGCTTTCTTT
CDR3 protein: CASSPSLRQPDTEAFF

D gene: -
J gene: TRBJ2-7
V gene: TRBV18
clone size: -
CDR3 DNA: TGTGCCAGCTCACCAATCGCAGGCGGATCCTACGAGCAGTACTTC
CDR3 protein: CASSPIAGGSYEQYF

D gene: -
J gene: TRBJ1-2
V gene: TRBV9
clone size: once
CDR3 DNA: TGTGCCAGCAGCGTGGACACTAACTATGGCTACACCTTC
CDR3 protein: CASSVDTNYGYTF

D gene: TRBD1
J gene: TRBJ2-7
V gene: TRBV27
clone size: few
CDR3 DNA: TGTGCCAGCAGTTCGCCGGGACAGGGGACCCACGAGCAGTACTTC
CDR3 protein: CASSSPGQGTHEQYF

D gene: -
J gene: TRBJ2-2
V gene: TRBV30
clone size: -
CDR3 DNA: TGTGCCTGGAGGGAAAGGGTACGGACCGGGGAGCTGTTTTTT
CDR3 protein: CAWRERVRTGELFF

D gene: -
J gene: TRBJ2-3
V gene: TRBV5-6
clone size: -
CDR3 DNA: TGTGCCAGCAGCATGAGGCTGGGGGGCAGTGGTACGCAGTATTTT
CDR3 protein: CASSMRLGGSGTQYF

D gene: -
J gene: TRBJ2-1
V gene: TRBV10-3
clone size: -
CDR3 DNA: TGTGCCATCAGTGAGTCGTTCACGACGAATCTGGGGATGAACAATGAGCAGTTCTTC
CDR3 protein: CAISESFTTNLGMNNEQFF

D gene: TRBD1
J gene: TRBJ1-5
V gene: TRBV5-5
clone size: -
CDR3 DNA: TGTGCCAGCAGCCCCGACAGGGGTTCTCAGCCCCAGCATTTT
CDR3 protein: CASSPDRGSQPQHF

D gene: TRBD2
J gene: TRBJ2-3
V gene: TRBV11-3
clone size: -
CDR3 DNA: TGTGCCAGCAGCCGCCGGACTAGCCACGGCACAGATACGCAGTATTTT
CDR3 protein: CASSRRTSHGTDTQYF

D gene: -
J gene: TRBJ2-5
V gene: TRBV19
clone size: -
CDR3 DNA: TGTGCCAGTAGTATGGGCGGGTTGGAGACCCAGTACTTC
CDR3 protein: CASSMGGLETQYF

D gene: -
J gene: TRBJ1-2
V gene: TRBV7-9
clone size: -
CDR3 DNA: TGTGCCAGCAGTGTCCGAGGGCTCTCGACCTTC
CDR3 protein: CASSVRGLSTF

D gene: -
J gene: TRBJ2-7
V gene: TRBV12-2
clone size: -
CDR3 DNA: TGTGCAAGTCGCTCAGGCTGGTTTTACGAGCAGTACTTC
CDR3 protein: CASRSGWFYEQYF

D gene: TRBD1
J gene: TRBJ1-5
V gene: TRBV10-3
clone size: -
CDR3 DNA: TGTGCCATCAGTGAGGTGCAGGGGGCCAATCAGCCCCAGCATTTT
CDR3 protein: CAISEVQGANQPQHF

D gene: TRBD1
J gene: TRBJ2-2
V gene: TRBV7-7
clone size: -
CDR3 DNA: TGTGCTAGCAGCTCGGGACAGTATGCGACGGAGCTGTTTTTT
CDR3 protein: CASSSGQYATELFF

D gene: -
J gene: TRBJ2-7
V gene: TRBV2
clone size: -
CDR3 DNA: TGTGCCAGCAGTGAAGACCTCCACGAGCAGTACTTC
CDR3 protein: CASSEDLHEQYF

D gene: -
J gene: TRBJ2-2
V gene: TRBV7-2
clone size: -
CDR3 DNA: TGTGCCAGCAGCTCCATCGGGGCGAACACCGGGGAGCTGTTTTTT
CDR3 protein: CASSSIGANTGELFF

D gene: TRBD2
J gene: TRBJ2-5
V gene: TRBV7-3
clone size: -
CDR3 DNA: TGTGCCAGCAGCTCTACCGGGAGGGAGACCCAGTACTTC
CDR3 protein: CASSSTGRETQYF

D gene: -
J gene: TRBJ2-7
V gene: TRBV11-2
clone size: -
CDR3 DNA: TGTGCCAGCAGCCCCAGCGGCTACGAGCAGTACTTC
CDR3 protein: CASSPSGYEQYF

D gene: TRBD2
J gene: TRBJ2-1
V gene: TRBV7-9
clone size: few
CDR3 DNA: TGTGCCAGCAGCGCGTTCGTCGGACTAGACTTCTTTAATGAGCAGTTCTTC
CDR3 protein: CASSAFVGLDFFNEQFF

D gene: -
J gene: TRBJ1-2
V gene: TRBV6-4
clone size: -
CDR3 DNA: TGTGCCAGCAGTCCGACGGGGGCAAACTATGGCTACACCTTC
CDR3 protein: CASSPTGANYGYTF

D gene: -
J gene: TRBJ1-2
V gene: TRBV29-1
clone size: -
CDR3 DNA: TGCAGCGTTGTGGCGGATTCTAACTATGGCTACACCTTC
CDR3 protein: CSVVADSNYGYTF

D gene: -
J gene: TRBJ1-1
V gene: TRBV2
clone size: -
CDR3 DNA: TGTGCCAGCAGGAGGAGCAATAGGGACACTGAAGCTTTCTTT
CDR3 protein: CASRRSNRDTEAFF

D gene: TRBD1
J gene: TRBJ1-1
V gene: TRBV18
clone size: once
CDR3 DNA: TGTGCCAGCTCACCACAGGACAGGGACAACACTGAAGCTTTCTTT
CDR3 protein: CASSPQDRDNTEAFF

D gene: TRBD2
J gene: TRBJ2-3
V gene: TRBV11-1
clone size: -
CDR3 DNA: TGTGCCAGCAGCTTAGTTACCCTAGCGGGGGGGCCACGCACAGATACGCAGTATTTT
CDR3 protein: CASSLVTLAGGPRTDTQYF

D gene: -
J gene: TRBJ1-6
V gene: TRBV6-5
clone size: -
CDR3 DNA: TGTGCCAGCAGTTACTCAGGAGGGCCGAATTCACCCCTCCACTTT
CDR3 protein: CASSYSGGPNSPLHF

D gene: -
J gene: TRBJ1-6
V gene: TRBV19
clone size: -
CDR3 DNA: TGTGCCAGTAGGGGTGACAGGCTCTATAATTCACCCCTCCACTTT
CDR3 protein: CASRGDRLYNSPLHF

D gene: TRBD1
J gene: TRBJ2-7
V gene: TRBV29-1
clone size: -
CDR3 DNA: TGCAGCGTGGGGACAGGGTTGGGCTACGAGCAGTACTTC
CDR3 protein: CSVGTGLGYEQYF

D gene: TRBD1
J gene: TRBJ2-5
V gene: TRBV11-1
clone size: -
CDR3 DNA: TGTGCCAGCAGCCGGGACAGTCAAGAGACCCAGTACTTC
CDR3 protein: CASSRDSQETQYF

D gene: -
J gene: TRBJ2-2
V gene: TRBV9
clone size: -
CDR3 DNA: TGTGCCAGCAGCGGGGGATATAAGGGGGGCACTAGCGGGGAGCTGTTTTTT
CDR3 protein: CASSGGYKGGTSGELFF

D gene: TRBD1
J gene: TRBJ1-5
V gene: TRBV27
clone size: -
CDR3 DNA: TGTGCCAGCAGTTCATACAGGGGTAGCAATCAGCCCCAGCATTTT
CDR3 protein: CASSSYRGSNQPQHF

D gene: TRBD2
J gene: TRBJ2-7
V gene: TRBV4-1
clone size: -
CDR3 DNA: TGCGCCAGCAGCCAAGAGGGGGTAACGCGGGGGAACTCCTACGAGCAGTACTTC
CDR3 protein: CASSQEGVTRGNSYEQYF

D gene: TRBD1
J gene: TRBJ2-2
V gene: TRBV7-9
clone size: -
CDR3 DNA: TGTGCCAGCAGCCCGGGACAGGGGAACACCGGGGAGCTGTTTTTT
CDR3 protein: CASSPGQGNTGELFF

D gene: -
J gene: TRBJ1-1
V gene: TRBV18
clone size: -
CDR3 DNA: TGTGCCAGCTCACCGGATGGCAGCAACACTGAAGCTTTCTTT
CDR3 protein: CASSPDGSNTEAFF